Below are 18 T cell receptor beta chains sequenced from a single sample in a study of cytomegalovirus exposure and HLA in healthy donors. The PCR was carried out with 60 Vbeta primers and 13 Jbeta primers. The assay was immunoSEQ multiplex PCR, and TCRdb's table has in-frame clones only and misses some. The data contain fewer than 250,000 clones, 75% to 80% of them singletons. The sample taken for sequencing was PBMCs. The receptor source for this set is a male donor in good health and CMV-seronegative.

The chain carries TRBV5-4 and TRBJ1-5, with 8 bases matching TRBD1. Per the germline V gene, CDR1 is SGHNT and CDR2 is YYREEE (reference sequence). The junction had 7 bases not matched to a gene; V was cut back by 4 bases and J by 7 bases. The CDR3 is made up of 14 amino acids. Here the CDR3 reads CASSPGTGDQPQHF. The CDR3 region has the DNA TGTGCCAGCAGCCCAGGGACAGGCGACCAGCCCCAGCATTTT.

This sequence joins TRBV28 and TRBJ1-2, with D perhaps matching TRBD1 (6 bases). CDR1 and CDR2 from the germline V gene are MDHEN and SYDVKM. The CDR3 is 15 amino acids. V gave up 5 bases and J gave up 0 bases, with 13 bases separating them. The CDR3 region is CASSPTGRANYGYTF. In DNA, the CDR3 is TGTGCCAGCAGTCCGACAGGCCGAGCTAACTATGGCTACACCTTC.

The gene calls are TRBV28 and TRBJ2-7; the match to TRBD2 covers 10 bases. Looked up from germline, CDR1 is MDHEN and CDR2 is SYDVKM. J gave up 2 bases and V 5 bases, and 3 bases lay outside the gene matches. The CDR3 is 14 residues long. CDR3 region: CASSLLAGPYEQYF. CDR3 DNA: TGTGCCAGCAGTCTACTAGCGGGACCCTACGAGCAGTACTTC.

This sequence joins TRBV7-3 and TRBJ1-4; TRBD1 is a possible D gene (5 bases). The V end lost 5 bases, the J end lost 12 bases, and 16 bases lay between the germline ends. Germline assignment: CDR1 SGHTA and CDR2 FQGTGA. The CDR3 is 13 residues long. CDR3 sequence (DNA): TGTGCCAGCAGCCCAACTGGCGGGGGACAACTGTTTTTT. Protein sequence: CASSPTGGGQLFF.

CDR3 protein: CASSPGLAGDNEQFF. CDR3 in DNA: TGTGCCAGCAGCCCAGGACTAGCGGGGGACAATGAGCAGTTCTTC. The chain links TRBV7-6 to TRBJ2-1; 13 bases line up with TRBD2. Germline assignment: CDR1 SGHVS and CDR2 FNYEAQ. This CDR3 has 15 residues. The trim removed 5 bases at V and 5 bases at J, leaving 3 bases unmatched. Drawing the rest from reference TRBV7-6 and TRBJ2-1, the complete variable domain is GAGVSQSPRYKVTKRGQDVALRCDPISGHVSLYWYRQALGQGPEFLTYFNYEAQQDKSGLPNDRFSAERPEGSISTLTIQRTEQRDSAMYRCASSPGLAGDNEQFFGPGTRLTVL.

The chain employs TRBV6-5 and TRBJ1-2, with 7 bases aligning to TRBD1. Germline CDR1 MNHEY, CDR2 SVGAGI. The junction had 11 bases not matched to a gene; V was cut back by 4 bases and J by 6 bases. The CDR3 covers 15 residues. CDR3 DNA sequence: TGTGCCAGCAGTTCTTTCCGGGACAGTTTTAATGGCTACACCTTC. Translation gives CASSSFRDSFNGYTF.

The count of this clone is one. The rearrangement uses TRBV7-8 and TRBJ1-2, with TRBD1 matching over 12 bases. The V gene's germline CDR1 is SGHVS and CDR2 FQNEAQ. The V and J ends lost 5 bases and 3 bases, in that order; junction bases with no gene match: 4. The CDR3 has 15 amino acids. Here the CDR3 reads CASSPGQGAHYGYTF. In DNA form, the CDR3 reads TGTGCCAGCAGCCCGGGACAGGGGGCCCACTATGGCTACACCTTC.

The rearrangement uses TRBV27 and TRBJ2-7; 10 positions match TRBD1. Trimming cost V 5 bases and J 2 bases; bases outside gene matches: 9. There are 16 residues in the CDR3. The V gene's germline CDR1 is MNHEY and CDR2 SMNVEV (reference sequence). CDR3 sequence reads: CASSLLPGQGTYEQYF. CDR3 coding DNA: TGTGCCAGCAGTCTCTTGCCGGGACAGGGGACCTACGAGCAGTACTTC.

The chain uses TRBV11-3 and TRBJ2-1; 12 bases map to TRBD2. Germline loops: CDR1 SGHNT, CDR2 YENEEA. J lost 7 bases, V lost 5 bases, and 9 bases had no gene match. This CDR3 contains 16 residues. The CDR3 DNA follows: TGTGCCAGCAGCGCGGCCCTAGCGGGGGGGCTGAATGAGCAGTTCTTC. Amino acids: CASSAALAGGLNEQFF.

V usage is TRBV9 and J usage is TRBJ1-5, with D maybe TRBD1 (6 bases). Trimming shortened V by 2 bases and J by 5 bases, and 14 bases separated the two germline ends. Germline values: CDR1 SGDLS, CDR2 YYNGEE. CDR3 length equals 15 residues. This CDR3 reads CASSVVGGADQPQHF. CDR3 nucleotide sequence: TGTGCCAGCAGCGTTGTGGGGGGGGCGGATCAGCCCCAGCATTTT.

This clone has a single count. This chain connects TRBV7-2 to TRBJ1-1; TRBD1 is a possible D gene (6 bases). The CDR3 length is 15 residues. The V and J ends lost 7 bases and 6 bases respectively, with 21 bases between them. Germline CDR1 is SGHTA and CDR2 is FQGNSA. The CDR3 coding sequence is TGTGCCAGCACCTTGAGAGGGGGGGCGGGGGCTGAAGCTTTCTTT. This codes for CASTLRGGAGAEAFF.

The gene calls are TRBV9 and TRBJ2-1, with 9 bases that match TRBD2. This CDR3 has 18 amino acids. V was clipped by 0 bases and J by 10 bases; unmatched bases: 17. The germline gives CDR1 SGDLS, CDR2 YYNGEE. CDR3 protein: CASSVGGAWRGGPSEQFF. The CDR3 nucleotides are TGTGCCAGCAGCGTAGGAGGCGCATGGCGGGGGGGCCCCAGCGAGCAGTTCTTC.

V gene TRBV5-6 combines with J gene TRBJ2-2; D unresolved. Trimming pared 0 bases from V and 6 bases from J, leaving 6 bases between. Germline V gene sequence: CDR1 SGHDT, CDR2 YYEEEE. This CDR3 region has 13 residues. CDR3 coding DNA: TGTGCCAGCAGCTTGGAACTCCCCGGGGAGCTGTTTTTT. This translates into CASSLELPGELFF.

The chain recombines TRBV7-9 with TRBJ2-7, with 8 bases lining up with TRBD1. Germline lookup yields CDR1 SEHNR and CDR2 FQNEAQ (reference sequence). The CDR3 has 16 amino acids. V shed 4 bases, J shed 6 bases, and the junction held 14 bases outside the gene matches. As DNA, the CDR3 is TGTGCCAGCAGCTCGATCAGGGGGCAGAGCTGGCTCGAGCAGTACTTC. Protein sequence: CASSSIRGQSWLEQYF.

The chain has TRBV6-5 and TRBJ2-3; the match to TRBD1 covers 7 bases. Germline CDR1 and CDR2: MNHEY and SVGAGI. The CDR3 runs to 13 residues. Germline trimming cut 6 bases from V and 6 bases from J; bases unmatched to any gene: 6. The DNA of the CDR3 is TGTGCCAGCAGACGCACAGGGGCTGATACGCAGTATTTT. Its protein product is CASRRTGADTQYF.

Only a few counts were recorded for this clone. J is TRBJ2-7 and V is TRBV11-2; D remains ambiguous. The CDR3 contains 12 residues. CDR1 SGHAT and CDR2 FQNNGV come from the germline V gene. Trimming removed 2 bases at V and 6 bases at J, with 8 bases between. The chain's CDR3 is CASSLIGVEQYF. CDR3 DNA sequence: TGTGCCAGCAGCTTAATAGGAGTCGAGCAGTACTTC.

The chain has TRBV5-6 and TRBJ1-6, with unresolved D. Trimming removed 4 bases at V and 7 bases at J, with 15 bases between. CDR3 size: 15 residues. Per germline, CDR1 SGHDT and CDR2 YYEEEE. The CDR3 protein is CASSPAWVENSPLHF. CDR3 nucleotides: TGTGCCAGCAGCCCCGCCTGGGTGGAGAATTCACCCCTCCACTTT.

The CDR3 spells CASGRGGNGYTF. The CDR3 DNA reads TGTGCCAGCGGGAGGGGGGGGAACGGCTACACCTTC. The rearrangement links TRBV28 to TRBJ1-2, with D maybe TRBD1 (6 bases). Germline V gene sequence: CDR1 MDHEN, CDR2 SYDVKM. The V and J ends lost 8 bases and 8 bases respectively, with 15 bases between them. CDR3 size: 12 residues.